This TCR beta chain was retrieved from a study of identical twins. TCRdb re-called the 5' RACE reads through MiXCR, storing one row per CDR3 protein. The table has 550,000 to 800,000 distinct CDR3 sequences, just over 7% seen once. Germline V gene data show CDR1 as MNHNS and CDR2 as SASEGT. This CDR3 spans 14 amino acids. The V gene end was trimmed by 6 bases and the J gene end by 4 bases; junction bases not matched to a gene: 6. This clonotype was counted ten times or more. These same data were also listed under a study on yellow fever vaccine responses in identical twins.

The sample consisted of PBMCs. The chain couples TRBV6-1 to TRBJ2-1, with TRBD2 matching 7 bases. The TCR comes from a woman aged 18-35 years in good health. In DNA, the CDR3 is TGTGCCAGCAGATCGGGACTAACATACAATGAGCAGTTCTTC. It encodes CASRSGLTYNEQFF.